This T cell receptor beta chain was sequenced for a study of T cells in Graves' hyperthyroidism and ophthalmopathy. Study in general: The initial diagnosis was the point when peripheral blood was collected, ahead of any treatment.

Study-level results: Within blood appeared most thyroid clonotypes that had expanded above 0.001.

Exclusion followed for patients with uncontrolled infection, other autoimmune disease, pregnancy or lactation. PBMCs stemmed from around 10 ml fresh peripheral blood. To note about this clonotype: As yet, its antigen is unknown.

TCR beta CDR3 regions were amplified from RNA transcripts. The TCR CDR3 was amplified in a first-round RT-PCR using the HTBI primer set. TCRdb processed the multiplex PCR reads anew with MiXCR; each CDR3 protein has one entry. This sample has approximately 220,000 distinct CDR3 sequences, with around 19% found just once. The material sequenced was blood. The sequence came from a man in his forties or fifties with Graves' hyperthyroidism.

The CDR3 is CASSPPGGDKNIQYF. For the CDR3, the DNA is TGTGCCAGCTCACCACCAGGGGGCGACAAAAACATTCAGTACTTC. The chain has TRBV18 and TRBJ2-4; 7 nucleotides agree with TRBD1. This CDR3 is built from 15 residues. Germline-derived CDR1 and CDR2 are KGHSH and LQKENI. V lost 0 bases, J lost 3 bases, and 2 bases stayed unmatched.